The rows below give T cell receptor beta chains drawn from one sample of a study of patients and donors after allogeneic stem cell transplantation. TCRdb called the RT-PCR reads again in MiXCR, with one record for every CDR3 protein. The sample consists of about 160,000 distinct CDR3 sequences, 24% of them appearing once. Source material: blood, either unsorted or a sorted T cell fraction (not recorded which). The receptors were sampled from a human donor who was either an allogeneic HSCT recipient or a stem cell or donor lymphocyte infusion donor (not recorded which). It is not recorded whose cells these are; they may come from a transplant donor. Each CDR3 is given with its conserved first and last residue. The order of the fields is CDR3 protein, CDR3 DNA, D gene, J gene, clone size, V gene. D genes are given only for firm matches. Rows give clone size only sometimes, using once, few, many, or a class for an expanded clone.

CASSFGGRVGYTF,TGTGCCAGCAGTTTTGGTGGCAGGGTCGGCTACACCTTC,-,TRBJ1-2,many,TRBV12-3/TRBV12-4
CASSSLTGNTEAFF,TGCGCCAGCAGCTCCCTGACTGGGAACACTGAAGCTTTCTTT,-,TRBJ1-1,many,TRBV5-1
CAISESQAQETQYF,TGTGCCATCAGTGAGTCGCAAGCCCAAGAGACCCAGTACTTC,-,TRBJ2-5,few,TRBV10-3
CATSAREHQPQHF,TGTGCCACCAGTGCCAGGGAGCATCAGCCCCAGCATTTT,-,TRBJ1-5,-,TRBV24-1
CASSQEGESSGNTIYF,TGCGCCAGCAGCCAAGAAGGAGAGAGCTCTGGAAACACCATATATTTT,-,TRBJ1-3,many,TRBV4-3
CASSSPPNEQFF,TGCGCCAGCAGCTCCCCCCCCAATGAGCAGTTCTTC,-,TRBJ2-1,-,TRBV5-1
CAIGTGLTDTGELFF,TGTGCCATCGGCACGGGACTAACCGACACCGGGGAGCTGTTTTTT,TRBD2,TRBJ2-2,few,TRBV10-3
CSARFDRSSYNEQFF,TGCAGTGCTAGATTCGACAGGAGCTCCTACAATGAGCAGTTCTTC,-,TRBJ2-1,-,TRBV20-1
CASRTGASTEAFF,TGTGCCAGCCGAACGGGGGCCAGCACTGAAGCTTTCTTT,-,TRBJ1-1,-,TRBV12-3/TRBV12-4
CSARGQGGANTGELFF,TGCAGTGCTAGAGGACAGGGGGGAGCGAACACCGGGGAGCTGTTTTTT,TRBD1,TRBJ2-2,-,TRBV20-1
CASSRTRGEETQYF,TGTGCCAGCAGTCGGACAAGGGGCGAAGAGACCCAGTACTTC,-,TRBJ2-5,once,TRBV12-3/TRBV12-4
CASSIMARGDYGYTF,TGTGCCAGTAGTATCATGGCCAGGGGTGACTATGGCTACACCTTC,-,TRBJ1-2,few,TRBV19
CASSHLAGRNNEQFF,TGCGCCAGCAGCCATCTGGCGGGGAGAAACAATGAGCAGTTCTTC,-,TRBJ2-1,-,TRBV5-1
CASSLILGYEQYF,TGCGCCAGCAGCTTGATACTGGGCTACGAGCAGTACTTC,-,TRBJ2-7,few,TRBV5-1
CASSMDSEQFF,TGTGCCAGCAGCATGGACAGCGAGCAGTTCTTC,-,TRBJ2-1,few,TRBV7-2
CASTFPMNTEAFF,TGTGCCAGCACTTTCCCGATGAACACTGAAGCTTTCTTT,-,TRBJ1-1,-,TRBV13
CASSVQGEETQYF,TGTGCCAGCAGTGTACAGGGAGAAGAGACCCAGTACTTC,-,TRBJ2-5,-,TRBV25-1
CASSPDRLGQYF,TGTGCCAGCAGCCCGGACCGGTTGGGGCAGTACTTC,-,TRBJ2-7,-,TRBV6-2/TRBV6-3
CASSSQGYSNQPQHF,TGTGCCAGCAGCTCACAGGGATATAGCAATCAGCCCCAGCATTTT,-,TRBJ1-5,few,TRBV5-8
CASSLSRDRDYGYTF,TGTGCCAGCAGTTTGTCGCGGGACAGGGACTATGGCTACACCTTC,TRBD1,TRBJ1-2,few,TRBV6-6
CASSQPGELSYNEQFF,TGTGCCAGCAGCCAACCGGGGGAGCTCTCCTACAATGAGCAGTTCTTC,-,TRBJ2-1,-,TRBV4-2
CSSWDREYYGYTF,TGCAGCTCCTGGGACAGGGAGTACTATGGCTACACCTTC,TRBD1,TRBJ1-2,few,TRBV29-1
CASRDGALGDYGYTF,TGTGCCAGCAGGGACGGAGCTCTAGGGGACTATGGCTACACCTTC,-,TRBJ1-2,few,TRBV12-3/TRBV12-4
CSAIDRTNYGYTF,TGCAGTGCCATAGACAGAACTAACTATGGCTACACCTTC,-,TRBJ1-2,-,TRBV20-1
CSARGGAATITDTQYF,TGCAGTGCTAGGGGTGGAGCGGCGACTATAACAGATACGCAGTATTTT,-,TRBJ2-3,-,TRBV20-1
CSGWGDTEAFF,TGCAGCGGTTGGGGGGACACTGAAGCTTTCTTT,-,TRBJ1-1,many,TRBV29-1
CASSFEWSNYGYTF,TGTGCCAGCAGCTTTGAATGGAGTAACTATGGCTACACCTTC,-,TRBJ1-2,-,TRBV7-9
CASSPTPAGSSYEQYF,TGCGCCAGCAGCCCGACTCCGGCAGGGAGCTCCTACGAGCAGTACTTC,-,TRBJ2-7,-,TRBV5-1
CAISESVRGLDEQYF,TGTGCCATCAGTGAGTCGGTCAGGGGGCTTGACGAGCAGTACTTC,TRBD1,TRBJ2-7,-,TRBV10-3
CASSIPGLDTQYF,TGTGCCAGCAGCATCCCGGGCTTAGATACGCAGTATTTT,-,TRBJ2-3,many,TRBV7-2
CASSFANTGELFF,TGTGCCAGCAGTTTCGCGAACACCGGGGAGCTGTTTTTT,-,TRBJ2-2,few,TRBV12-3/TRBV12-4
CASSLGRQGAQNTEAFF,TGCGCCAGCAGCTTGGGCCGACAGGGAGCCCAGAACACTGAAGCTTTCTTT,TRBD1,TRBJ1-1,many,TRBV5-1
CASSPPSDRPYNSPLHF,TGTGCCAGCAGCCCCCCCTCTGACAGGCCCTATAATTCACCCCTCCACTTT,-,TRBJ1-6,few,TRBV12-3/TRBV12-4
CASSEWNTEAFF,TGTGCCAGCAGTGAGTGGAACACTGAAGCTTTCTTT,-,TRBJ1-1,many,TRBV2
CASSFWETGDGRGQFF,TGCGCCAGCAGCTTTTGGGAGACAGGGGACGGAAGGGGGCAGTTCTTC,TRBD1,TRBJ2-1,-,TRBV5-1
CSVLWDEQFF,TGCAGTGTATTGTGGGATGAGCAGTTCTTC,-,TRBJ2-1,-,TRBV20-1
CASSEDRGYYGYTF,TGTGCCAGCAGTGAAGATAGGGGATATTATGGCTACACCTTC,-,TRBJ1-2,many,TRBV25-1
CASSPLLESQDEQFF,TGTGCCAGCTCACCACTGCTGGAGAGTCAGGATGAGCAGTTCTTC,-,TRBJ2-1,once,TRBV18
CATRDRGVNTGELFF,TGTGCCACCAGGGACAGGGGCGTGAACACCGGGGAGCTGTTTTTT,TRBD1,TRBJ2-2,few,TRBV19
CASSVLTVPNEKLFF,TGTGCCAGCAGTGTTCTGACAGTCCCTAATGAAAAACTGTTTTTT,-,TRBJ1-4,-,TRBV2
CASSLASRLVLTDTQYF,TGCGCCAGCAGCTTGGCGAGTAGACTCGTTTTGACAGATACGCAGTATTTT,-,TRBJ2-3,-,TRBV5-1
CASRPGPGGSPLHF,TGTGCCAGCCGCCCGGGACCCGGGGGTTCACCCCTCCACTTT,-,TRBJ1-6,-,TRBV12-3/TRBV12-4
CSARDPAGVPDTQYF,TGCAGTGCTAGAGATCCAGCGGGGGTGCCAGATACGCAGTATTTT,TRBD2,TRBJ2-3,-,TRBV20-1
CASSWGRYTDTQYF,TGTGCCAGCAGCTGGGGCAGGTACACAGATACGCAGTATTTT,-,TRBJ2-3,-,TRBV25-1
CASSSGLYNEQFF,TGTGCCAGTAGTTCGGGACTTTACAATGAGCAGTTCTTC,-,TRBJ2-1,few,TRBV19
CASSQARRGRIGAFF,TGCGCCAGCAGCCAAGCCCGCAGGGGAAGAATAGGAGCTTTCTTT,-,TRBJ1-1,few,TRBV4-3
CASSLEGRVGRVNTEAFF,TGCGCCAGCAGCTTGGAAGGCAGGGTCGGCCGAGTGAACACTGAAGCTTTCTTT,-,TRBJ1-1,few,TRBV5-1
CASSYLGTGSYTYEQFF,TGTGCCAGCAGTTACTTAGGAACAGGGTCCTACACGTATGAGCAGTTCTTC,-,TRBJ2-1,-,TRBV6-5
CASSRGQGAIGNTEAFF,TGTGCCAGCAGTAGAGGACAGGGGGCGATCGGTAACACTGAAGCTTTCTTT,TRBD1,TRBJ1-1,few,TRBV27
CASTIQRGAVDRAFF,TGTGCCAGTACCATTCAACGCGGGGCAGTCGATAGAGCTTTCTTT,-,TRBJ1-1,-,TRBV19
CASSAGRKDYGYTF,TGTGCCAGCAGTGCGGGAAGGAAAGACTATGGCTACACCTTC,-,TRBJ1-2,-,TRBV12-3/TRBV12-4
CASPVYGYTF,TGTGCCAGCCCGGTATATGGCTACACCTTC,-,TRBJ1-2,-,TRBV21-1
CASSLSPSYEQYF,TGTGCCAGCAGTTTATCCCCAAGTTACGAGCAGTACTTC,-,TRBJ2-7,few,TRBV27
CATSRGPVMNTEAFF,TGTGCCACCAGCAGAGGGCCCGTTATGAACACTGAAGCTTTCTTT,-,TRBJ1-1,few,TRBV15
CATSRTVPNEKLFF,TGTGCCACCTCACGGACAGTCCCTAATGAAAAACTGTTTTTT,-,TRBJ1-4,few,TRBV12-3/TRBV12-4
CASSRSGPGLAYNEQFF,TGTGCCAGCAGCAGATCCGGGCCGGGACTAGCATACAATGAGCAGTTCTTC,TRBD2,TRBJ2-1,-,TRBV7-9
CASSFLGNFFSDTQYF,TGTGCCAGCAGCTTTTTGGGGAACTTTTTTTCGGATACGCAGTATTTT,-,TRBJ2-3,-,TRBV13
CSARDRGVKYYEQYF,TGCAGTGCTAGAGATAGGGGGGTTAAGTACTACGAGCAGTACTTC,-,TRBJ2-7,few,TRBV20-1
CATSGGGRDGYGYTF,TGTGCCACCAGCGGCGGAGGGAGGGACGGCTATGGCTACACCTTC,-,TRBJ1-2,few,TRBV15